Listed below are T cell receptor beta chains from one sample, sequenced in a study of blood T cell repertoires in COVID-19. The protocol was immunoSEQ multiplex PCR, while the TCRdb copy is restricted to in-frame clones and leaves out a portion. This repertoire shows fewer than 500,000 clones, about nine tenths found once; its top ten account for approximately 1.4%. The sequenced sample was peripheral blood. The receptors stem from a woman in her twenties or thirties with active or convalescent COVID-19. Each CDR3 is given with its conserved first and last residue. D genes are given only for firm matches. Size is omitted from some rows. Given values are once, few, many or a class for expanded clones.

clone_size j_call d_call v_call cdr3_aa cdr3_nt
NA TRBJ2-4 NA TRBV28 CASSLIQGGNIQYF TGTGCCAGCAGTTTAATTCAGGGCGGAAACATTCAGTACTTC
NA TRBJ1-1 NA TRBV19 CASSMMIGAEAFF TGTGCCAGTAGTATGATGATAGGGGCTGAAGCTTTCTTT
NA TRBJ1-2 NA TRBV24-1 CATSEGSNYGYTF TGTGCCACCAGTGAGGGCTCTAACTATGGCTACACCTTC
NA TRBJ2-6 NA TRBV19 CASTPTGLNSGANVLTF TGTGCCAGTACCCCGACAGGCTTAAACTCTGGGGCCAACGTCCTGACTTTC
NA TRBJ2-1 TRBD2 TRBV4-2 CASSPNLGPRLAPDEQFF TGTGCCAGCAGCCCCAATTTAGGTCCGAGACTAGCCCCGGATGAGCAGTTCTTC
once TRBJ1-2 NA TRBV6-6 CASTNNRNAYGYTF TGTGCCAGCACCAACAACAGGAATGCCTATGGCTACACCTTC
NA TRBJ1-1 NA TRBV18 CASSPRGVRDTEAFF TGTGCCAGCTCACCACGGGGGGTTCGTGACACTGAAGCTTTCTTT
once TRBJ2-2 TRBD1 TRBV2 CASRNPGQGLIGTGELFF TGTGCCAGCAGGAATCCTGGACAGGGGCTAATTGGCACCGGGGAGCTGTTTTTT
NA TRBJ2-1 TRBD1 TRBV11-2 CASTPDRGHFGEQFF TGTGCCAGCACCCCCGACAGGGGGCATTTCGGTGAGCAGTTCTTC
few TRBJ2-5 NA TRBV5-1 CASSLGGQETQYF TGCGCCAGCAGCTTGGGAGGGCAAGAGACCCAGTACTTC
NA TRBJ2-2 TRBD1 TRBV2 CASRGDRVNTGELFF TGTGCCAGCAGGGGGGACAGGGTGAACACCGGGGAGCTGTTTTTT
NA TRBJ2-1 TRBD2 TRBV19 CASSPSGGDYNEQFF TGTGCCAGTAGTCCCAGCGGGGGGGACTACAATGAGCAGTTCTTC
NA TRBJ1-6 NA TRBV7-2 CASNRNRVNSPLHF TGTGCCAGCAACCGTAACAGGGTTAATTCACCCCTCCACTTT
NA TRBJ1-2 TRBD1 TRBV6-5 CASSIQGTGYTF TGTGCCAGCAGTATACAGGGGACCGGCTACACCTTC
NA TRBJ2-1 NA TRBV5-4 CASSPPGSHYNEQFF TGTGCCAGCAGCCCTCCAGGGTCCCATTACAATGAGCAGTTCTTC
NA TRBJ1-2 TRBD1 TRBV3-1/TRBV3-2 CASSQGQYYGYTF TGTGCCAGCAGCCAGGGACAGTATTATGGCTACACCTTC
NA TRBJ1-2 NA TRBV7-2 CASSFTGSDGYTF TGTGCCAGCAGCTTCACAGGTTCTGATGGCTACACCTTC
NA TRBJ1-5 NA TRBV27 CASSLDRRSPQHF TGTGCCAGCAGTTTAGACAGGCGGTCGCCCCAGCATTTT
NA TRBJ2-1 TRBD2 TRBV2 CASGQGEGLAGGYYNEQFF TGTGCCAGCGGACAGGGTGAGGGACTAGCGGGAGGATACTACAATGAGCAGTTCTTC
NA TRBJ1-2 TRBD1 TRBV29-1 CSVDALIGGNYGYTF TGCAGCGTTGACGCGTTAATAGGGGGCAACTATGGCTACACCTTC
few TRBJ2-1 NA TRBV6-5 CASSYSASYNEQFF TGTGCCAGCAGTTACTCAGCTTCCTACAATGAGCAGTTCTTC
NA TRBJ1-2 NA TRBV21-1 CASSPDRGRNGYTF TGTGCCAGCAGCCCCGACAGGGGAAGGAATGGCTACACCTTC
NA TRBJ1-2 NA TRBV3-1/TRBV3-2 CASSQAPVSHGYTF TGTGCCAGCAGCCAAGCCCCGGTATCGCATGGCTACACCTTC
once TRBJ2-1 NA TRBV2 CASTARSYNEQFF TGTGCCAGCACCGCCCGTAGTTACAATGAGCAGTTCTTC
few TRBJ1-5 NA TRBV6-4 CASSSYFSNQPQHF TGTGCCAGCAGCTCTTACTTTAGCAATCAGCCCCAGCATTTT
NA TRBJ2-3 NA TRBV6-1 CASSELARGLGDTQYF TGTGCCAGCAGTGAACTAGCGCGGGGCTTGGGAGATACGCAGTATTTT
NA TRBJ1-5 NA TRBV6-5 CASRTENQPQHF TGTGCCAGCAGGACAGAGAATCAGCCCCAGCATTTT
NA TRBJ2-3 NA TRBV7-8 CASSAHVTDTQYF TGTGCCAGCTCTGCGCATGTCACAGATACGCAGTATTTT
NA TRBJ2-7 TRBD2 TRBV28 CASSPSGRTPYEQYF TGTGCCAGCAGTCCTAGCGGGAGGACTCCCTACGAGCAGTACTTC
NA TRBJ2-3 NA TRBV7-8 CASRSPPGGVFTDTQYF TGTGCCAGCAGATCCCCCCCCGGCGGGGTCTTCACAGATACGCAGTATTTT
NA TRBJ2-2 TRBD1 TRBV27 CASSSGRGRGELFF TGTGCCAGCAGTTCGGGTAGGGGGCGCGGGGAGCTGTTTTTT
NA TRBJ2-7 TRBD2 TRBV27 CASKLAEGPYEQYF TGTGCCAGCAAACTAGCGGAAGGGCCCTACGAGCAGTACTTC
NA TRBJ2-5 NA TRBV9 CASSVASGEETQYF TGTGCCAGCAGCGTAGCCAGTGGGGAGGAGACCCAGTACTTC